This TCR beta chain is drawn from a study of blood T cell repertoires in COVID-19. Study-wide background: The cDNA or gDNA used as material had been derived from T cells, B-cell-depleted T cells, or PBMCs.

Here immunoSEQ multiplex PCR was the method, and the copy in TCRdb shows in-frame clones only, minus some. The table records about 76,000 clones, around 85% of them present only once. This CDR3 region has 15 residues. Per the germline V gene, CDR1 is SEHNR and CDR2 is FQNEAQ (reference sequence). V was pared by 4 bases and J by 10 bases, with 17 bases between. The source of this sequence is a man aged 25-45 years with acute or convalescent COVID-19. The chain is built from TRBV7-9 and TRBJ1-6; D is possibly TRBD1 (6 bases). What was sequenced was peripheral blood. CDR3 DNA sequence: TGTGCCAGCAGCTCTATCGCGGGGGCTTACTCACCCCTCCACTTT. Protein: CASSSIAGAYSPLHF.